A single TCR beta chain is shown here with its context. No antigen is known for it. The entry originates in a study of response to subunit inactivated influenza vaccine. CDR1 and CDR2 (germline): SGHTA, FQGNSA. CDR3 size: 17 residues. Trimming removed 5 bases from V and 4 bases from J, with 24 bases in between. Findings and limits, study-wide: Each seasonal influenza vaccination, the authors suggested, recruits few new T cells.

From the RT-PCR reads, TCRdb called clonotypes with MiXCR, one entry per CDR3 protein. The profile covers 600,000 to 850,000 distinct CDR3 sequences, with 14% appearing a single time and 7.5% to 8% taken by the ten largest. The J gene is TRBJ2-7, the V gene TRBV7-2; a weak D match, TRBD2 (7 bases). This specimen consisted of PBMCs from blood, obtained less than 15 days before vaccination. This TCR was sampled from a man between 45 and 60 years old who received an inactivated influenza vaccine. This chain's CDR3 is CASSKQGGGGSVYEQYF. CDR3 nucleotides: TGTGCCAGCAGCAAACAAGGAGGGGGAGGGTCGGTGTACGAGCAGTACTTC. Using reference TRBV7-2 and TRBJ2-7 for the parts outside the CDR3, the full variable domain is GAGVSQSPSNKVTEKGKDVELRCDPISGHTALYWYRQSLGQGLEFLIYFQGNSAPDKSGLPSDRFSAERTGGSVSTLTIQRTQQEDSAVYLCASSKQGGGGSVYEQYFGPGTRLTVT.